This TCR beta chain is from a study of T cell responses to AZD1222 COVID-19 vaccine. Study results and limitations: At baseline, just five to seven AZD1222 recipients tested seropositive. The repertoires were collected only after the peak T cell response. Donor demographics were predominantly white British with a female majority; clonal diversity may be underestimated. The study reported that nearly half of spike-specific TCRs target unmutated variant regions.

As to this clone: Its target is unknown.

The assay was immunoSEQ multiplex PCR, and TCRdb's table has in-frame clones only and misses some. Of approximately 80,000 clones in the sample, 88% were seen once. V lost 1 base, J lost 2 bases, and 9 bases stayed unmatched. This CDR3 is 17 amino acids long. Germline V gene sequence: CDR1 SGHTA, CDR2 FQGNSA. This receptor was taken from an adult in good health. The chain joins TRBV7-2 to TRBJ2-3; TRBD2 matches at 7 bases. The material was peripheral blood, obtained on day 0 of MenACWY control vaccination. Here the CDR3 DNA reads TGTGCCAGCAGCTTAGGGCAGAGCGGGGCCTCCACAGATACGCAGTATTTT. Translation gives CASSLGQSGASTDTQYF.